This T cell receptor beta chain is from a study of cytomegalovirus exposure and HLA in healthy donors. Study observations and caveats: TCR beta V- and J-gene trimming, according to a later analysis, was linked to a missense DCLRE1C variant. Associated with HLA alleles at 0.05 false discovery rate in a later analysis were around 17,000 TCR beta sequences. TCR beta sequences reportedly predicted most subjects' HLA-A and HLA-B alleles accurately.

CDR1 and CDR2 (germline): ENHRY, SYGVKD. Trimming took 3 bases from V and 0 from J, leaving 12 bases between them. The CDR3 has 16 amino acids. Among the donors, all were healthy bone marrow donors. This PCR relied on a set of 60 Vbeta primers and 13 Jbeta primers. Assay used: immunoSEQ multiplex PCR; TCRdb lists only in-frame clones, some missing. The sample consists of roughly 150,000 clones, 72% of them appearing once. Remarks on this clone: Its antigen remains unknown.

Sequencing used PBMCs. The rearrangement uses TRBV10-3 and TRBJ1-3; maybe TRBD1 (5 bases). This TCR was sampled from a man aged 40-55 years in good health and CMV-seronegative. The CDR3 is CAISDGSRGSGNTIYF. In nucleotides, the CDR3 is TGTGCCATCAGTGATGGGTCTAGGGGCTCTGGAAACACCATATATTTT.